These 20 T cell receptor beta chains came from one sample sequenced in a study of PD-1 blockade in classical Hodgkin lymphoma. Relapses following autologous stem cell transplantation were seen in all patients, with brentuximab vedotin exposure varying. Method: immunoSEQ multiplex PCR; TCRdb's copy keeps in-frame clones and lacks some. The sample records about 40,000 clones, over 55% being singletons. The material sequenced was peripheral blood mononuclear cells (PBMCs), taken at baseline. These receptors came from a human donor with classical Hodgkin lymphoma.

The CDR3 loop reads CASRRTAVTNYGYTF. The CDR3 nucleotides are TGTGCCAGTCGCCGGACAGCGGTAACTAACTATGGCTACACCTTC. The chain joins TRBV19 to TRBJ1-2; possible D gene TRBD1, 6 bases. Germline-derived CDR1 and CDR2 are LNHDA and SQIVND (reference sequence). The CDR3 length is 15 residues. Trimming took 8 bases from V and 0 from J, leaving 16 bases between them.

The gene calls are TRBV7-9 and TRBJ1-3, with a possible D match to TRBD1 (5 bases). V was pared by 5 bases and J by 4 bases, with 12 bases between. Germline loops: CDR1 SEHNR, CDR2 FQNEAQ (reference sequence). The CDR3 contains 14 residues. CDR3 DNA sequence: TGTGCCAGCAGCCAGGCGGGACCGGGAAACACCATATATTTT. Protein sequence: CASSQAGPGNTIYF.

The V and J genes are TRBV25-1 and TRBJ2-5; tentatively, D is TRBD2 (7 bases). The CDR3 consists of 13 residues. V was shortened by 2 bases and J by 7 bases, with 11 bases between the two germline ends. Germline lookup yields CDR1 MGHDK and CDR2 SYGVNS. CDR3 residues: CASSERGGGTQYF. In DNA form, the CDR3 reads TGTGCCAGCAGTGAAAGGGGGGGAGGGACCCAGTACTTC.

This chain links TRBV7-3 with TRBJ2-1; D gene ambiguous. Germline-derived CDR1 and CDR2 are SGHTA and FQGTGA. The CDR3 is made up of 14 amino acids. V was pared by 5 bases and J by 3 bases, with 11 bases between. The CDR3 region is CASSPTHRYNEQFF. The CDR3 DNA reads TGTGCCAGCAGCCCGACTCATCGCTACAATGAGCAGTTCTTC.

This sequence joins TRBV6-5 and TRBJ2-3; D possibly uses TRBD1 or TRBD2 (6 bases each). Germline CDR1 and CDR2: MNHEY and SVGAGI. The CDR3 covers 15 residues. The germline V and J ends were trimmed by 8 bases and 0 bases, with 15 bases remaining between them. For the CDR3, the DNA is TGTGCCAGCGTGGAGAAGGGGGGTAGCACAGATACGCAGTATTTT. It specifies CASVEKGGSTDTQYF.

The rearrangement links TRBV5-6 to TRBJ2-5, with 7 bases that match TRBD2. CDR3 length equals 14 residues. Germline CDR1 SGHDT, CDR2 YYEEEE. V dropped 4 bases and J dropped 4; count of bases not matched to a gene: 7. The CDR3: CASSVGLGAETQYF. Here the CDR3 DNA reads TGTGCCAGCAGCGTAGGACTAGGGGCAGAGACCCAGTACTTC.

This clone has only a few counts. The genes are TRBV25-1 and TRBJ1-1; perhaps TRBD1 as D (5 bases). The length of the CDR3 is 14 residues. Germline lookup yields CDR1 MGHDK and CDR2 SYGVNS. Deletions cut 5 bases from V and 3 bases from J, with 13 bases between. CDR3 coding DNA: TGTGCCAGCAGTCTCCCAGGGTCGGACACTGAAGCTTTCTTT. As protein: CASSLPGSDTEAFF.

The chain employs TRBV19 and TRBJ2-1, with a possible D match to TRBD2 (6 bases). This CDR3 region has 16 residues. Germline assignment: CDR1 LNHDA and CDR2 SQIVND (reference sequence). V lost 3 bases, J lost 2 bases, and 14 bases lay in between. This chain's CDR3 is CASSISGRWPYNEQFF. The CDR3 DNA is TGTGCCAGTAGTATTTCCGGGAGATGGCCCTACAATGAGCAGTTCTTC.

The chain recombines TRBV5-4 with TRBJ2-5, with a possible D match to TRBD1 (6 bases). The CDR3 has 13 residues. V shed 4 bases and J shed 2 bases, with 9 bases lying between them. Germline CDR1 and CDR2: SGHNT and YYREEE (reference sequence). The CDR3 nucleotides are TGTGCCAGCAGCCTAGGGGGACAAGAGACCCAGTACTTC. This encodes CASSLGGQETQYF. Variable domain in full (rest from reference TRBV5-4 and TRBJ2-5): ETGVTQSPTHLIKTRGQQVTLRCSSQSGHNTVSWYQQALGQGPQFIFQYYREEENGRGNFPPRFSGLQFPNYSSELNVNALELDDSALYLCASSLGGQETQYFGPGTRLLVL.

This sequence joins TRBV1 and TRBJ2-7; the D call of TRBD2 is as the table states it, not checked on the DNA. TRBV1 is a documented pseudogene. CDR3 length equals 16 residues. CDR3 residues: CTSSQEFSGGAGEQYF. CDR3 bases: TGCACCAGCAGCCAAGAGTTTAGCGGGGGGGCCGGCGAGCAGTACTTC.

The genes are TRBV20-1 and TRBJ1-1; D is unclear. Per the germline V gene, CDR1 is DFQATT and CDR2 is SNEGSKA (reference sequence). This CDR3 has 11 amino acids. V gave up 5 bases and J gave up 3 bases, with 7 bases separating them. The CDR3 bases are TGCAGTGCTCCTCGGGACACTGAAGCTTTCTTT. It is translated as CSAPRDTEAFF.

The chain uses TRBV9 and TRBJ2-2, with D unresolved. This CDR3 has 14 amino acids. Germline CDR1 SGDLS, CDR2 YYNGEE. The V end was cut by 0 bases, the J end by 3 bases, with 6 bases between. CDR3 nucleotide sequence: TGTGCCAGCAGCGTAGGCGGAGACACCGGGGAGCTGTTTTTT. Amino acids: CASSVGGDTGELFF. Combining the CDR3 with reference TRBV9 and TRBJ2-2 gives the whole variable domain DSGVTQTPKHLITATGQRVTLRCSPRSGDLSVYWYQQSLDQGLQFLIQYYNGEERAKGNILERFSAQQFPDLHSELNLSSLELGDSALYFCASSVGGDTGELFFGEGSRLTVL.

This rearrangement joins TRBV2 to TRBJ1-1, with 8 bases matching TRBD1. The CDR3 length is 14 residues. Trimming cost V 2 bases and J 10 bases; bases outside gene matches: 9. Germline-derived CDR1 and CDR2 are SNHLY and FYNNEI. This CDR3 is CASSERTGRPRAFF. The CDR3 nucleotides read TGTGCCAGCAGTGAACGGACAGGGAGGCCTAGAGCTTTCTTT.

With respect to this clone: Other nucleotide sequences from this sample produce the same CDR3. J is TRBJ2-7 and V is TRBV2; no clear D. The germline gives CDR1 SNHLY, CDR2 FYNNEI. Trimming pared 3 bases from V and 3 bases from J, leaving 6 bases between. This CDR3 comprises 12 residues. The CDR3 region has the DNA TGTGCCAGCAGTGACGAGCGCTACGAGCAGTACTTC. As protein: CASSDERYEQYF.

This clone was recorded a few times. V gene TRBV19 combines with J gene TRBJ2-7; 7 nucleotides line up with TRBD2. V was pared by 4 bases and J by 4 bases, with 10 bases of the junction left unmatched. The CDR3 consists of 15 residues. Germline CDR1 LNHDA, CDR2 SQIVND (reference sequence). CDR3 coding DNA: TGTGCCAGTAGTACTAGACTAGCATTAGGATACGAGCAGTACTTC. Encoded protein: CASSTRLALGYEQYF.

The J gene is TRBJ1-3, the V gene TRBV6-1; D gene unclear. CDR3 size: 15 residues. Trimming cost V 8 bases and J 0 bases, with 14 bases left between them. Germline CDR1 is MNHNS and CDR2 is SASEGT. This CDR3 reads CASGRRALSGNTIYF. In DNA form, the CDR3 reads TGTGCCAGCGGCCGACGGGCCCTCTCTGGAAACACCATATATTTT.

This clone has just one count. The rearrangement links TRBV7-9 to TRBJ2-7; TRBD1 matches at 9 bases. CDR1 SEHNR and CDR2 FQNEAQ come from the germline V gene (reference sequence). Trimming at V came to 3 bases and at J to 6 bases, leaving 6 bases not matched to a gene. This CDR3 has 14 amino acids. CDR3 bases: TGTGCCAGCAGCTTTCAGGACAGGGGAGGCGAGCAGTACTTC. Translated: CASSFQDRGGEQYF.

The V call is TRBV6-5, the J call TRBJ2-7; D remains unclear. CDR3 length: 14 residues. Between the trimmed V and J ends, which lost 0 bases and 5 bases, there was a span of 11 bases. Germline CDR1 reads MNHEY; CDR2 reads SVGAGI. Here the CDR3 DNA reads TGTGCCAGCAGTTACTCGATGGTCCAAGACGAGCAGTACTTC. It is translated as CASSYSMVQDEQYF.

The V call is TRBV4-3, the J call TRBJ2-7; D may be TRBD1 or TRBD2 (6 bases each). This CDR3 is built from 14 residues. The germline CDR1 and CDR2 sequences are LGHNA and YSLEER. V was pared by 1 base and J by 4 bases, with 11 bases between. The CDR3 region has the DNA TGCGCCAGCAGCCAAGCTCGGGGGCAATACGAGCAGTACTTC. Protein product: CASSQARGQYEQYF.

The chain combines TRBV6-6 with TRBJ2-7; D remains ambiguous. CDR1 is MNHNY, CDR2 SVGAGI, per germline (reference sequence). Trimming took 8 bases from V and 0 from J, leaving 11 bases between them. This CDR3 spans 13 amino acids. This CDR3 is CASGLGLSYEQYF. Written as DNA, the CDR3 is TGTGCCAGCGGGTTGGGCCTCTCCTACGAGCAGTACTTC.